The 18 T cell receptor beta chains below were found in one sample sequenced in a study of cytomegalovirus exposure and HLA in healthy donors. Vbeta (60) and Jbeta (13) primers were used in the PCR. Clones were read by immunoSEQ multiplex PCR, and TCRdb kept only the in-frame ones, dropping some. The sample has 130,000 or so clones, 65% to 85% seen once. The specimen was PBMCs. Receptors originate from a man over 45 in good health and CMV-seronegative.

This chain joins TRBV29-1 and TRBJ2-3, with D maybe TRBD1 (6 bases). The CDR3 consists of 12 residues. Germline V gene lookup returns CDR1 SQVTM and CDR2 ANQGSEA. CDR3 DNA sequence: TGCAGTGCAGGGGTGCGTGGAGATACGCAGTATTTT. This translates into CSAGVRGDTQYF.

This CDR3 is CASSLGGTAGTYEQYF. As DNA, the CDR3 is TGTGCCAGCAGCTTAGGGGGGACAGCCGGGACCTACGAGCAGTACTTC. The rearrangement uses TRBV7-8 and TRBJ2-7; 7 bases align to TRBD1. CDR3 length: 16 residues. The germline gives CDR1 SGHVS, CDR2 FQNEAQ. Trimming took 1 base from V and 2 from J; bases not matched to a gene: 8.

The chain joins TRBV6-1 to TRBJ1-6; the D gene is possibly TRBD1 (6 bases). The CDR3 has 15 residues. Trimming took 4 bases from V and 6 from J, leaving 13 bases between them. Germline assignment: CDR1 MNHNS and CDR2 SASEGT. CDR3 DNA: TGTGCCAGCAGTGCCGAGACAGGCGGTAATTCACCCCTCCACTTT. It specifies CASSAETGGNSPLHF.

The chain carries TRBV11-1 and TRBJ1-5; TRBD1 might be the D (5 bases). Per germline, CDR1 SGHAT and CDR2 FQDESV (reference sequence). The CDR3 is 13 residues long. The V end was cut by 2 bases, the J end by 7 bases, with 9 bases between. In DNA, the CDR3 is TGTGCCAGCAGCTTAACTGCAGGGCAGCCCCAGCATTTT. It yields the protein CASSLTAGQPQHF. The full variable domain, its missing parts supplied by reference TRBV11-1 and TRBJ1-5, is EAEVAQSPRYKITEKSQAVAFWCDPISGHATLYWYRQILGQGPELLVQFQDESVVDDSQLPKDRFSAERLKGVDSTLKIQPAELGDSAMYLCASSLTAGQPQHFGDGTRLSIL.

A few counts support this clone. The chain is built from TRBV2 and TRBJ2-5, with D possibly being TRBD1 (5 bases). The CDR3 spans 15 residues. Between the trimmed V and J ends, which lost 2 bases and 0 bases, there was a span of 10 bases. The germline V gene has CDR1 SNHLY and CDR2 FYNNEI. The CDR3 nucleotides are TGTGCCAGCAGTGAAAACCGACAGAACCAAGAGACCCAGTACTTC. Translating it yields CASSENRQNQETQYF.

This chain uses TRBV29-1 with TRBJ1-1, with D uncertain. Trimming removed 2 bases at V and 1 base at J, with 8 bases between. Per germline, CDR1 SQVTM and CDR2 ANQGSEA. The CDR3 extends over 13 amino acids. DNA of the CDR3: TGCAGCGTTGAAAGGCTAGAGAACACTGAAGCTTTCTTT. Residues: CSVERLENTEAFF.

Here the CDR3 reads CASSSVGTSGPSGLNTDTQYF. CDR3 nucleotides: TGTGCCAGCAGCTCTGTTGGGACTAGCGGTCCGTCAGGGCTAAACACAGATACGCAGTATTTT. The rearrangement links TRBV7-6 to TRBJ2-3; 11 bases align to TRBD2. The CDR3 covers 21 residues. Germline V CDR1 and CDR2: SGHVS, FNYEAQ. The junction had 20 bases not matched to a gene; V was cut back by 4 bases and J by 2 bases.

V usage is TRBV5-4 and J usage is TRBJ2-2; TRBD1 agrees at 7 bases. With 0 bases clipped from V and 0 bases from J, the junction kept 2 bases outside the gene matches. The germline V gene encodes CDR1 SGHNT and CDR2 YYREEE (reference sequence). The CDR3 length is 16 residues. The CDR3 sequence: CASSLGQGANTGELFF. The CDR3 DNA sequence: TGTGCCAGCAGCTTGGGACAGGGCGCGAACACCGGGGAGCTGTTTTTT.

Only a few counts were recorded for this clone. The rearrangement links TRBV4-1 to TRBJ2-3, with 7 bases identical to TRBD1. The germline V gene encodes CDR1 MGHRA and CDR2 YSYEKL. Trimming took 2 bases from V and 0 from J; bases not matched to a gene: 8. The CDR3 covers 17 residues. The DNA for the CDR3 is TGCGCCAGCAGCCAATCACCCACAGGGGCCAGCACAGATACGCAGTATTTT. It translates to CASSQSPTGASTDTQYF.

V is TRBV19 and J is TRBJ2-7, with 11 bases identical to TRBD1. The junction had 2 bases not matched to a gene; V was cut back by 1 base and J by 3 bases. Germline CDR1 LNHDA, CDR2 SQIVND (reference sequence). The CDR3 is made up of 15 amino acids. The CDR3 nucleotides are TGTGCCAGTAGTATAGCCGGGACAGGGGGCTACGAGCAGTACTTC. It codes for CASSIAGTGGYEQYF.

The chain is built from TRBV6-5 and TRBJ2-5; tentatively, D is TRBD2 (5 bases). Germline-derived CDR1 and CDR2 are MNHEY and SVGAGI. The ends were cut back, 5 bases at V and 5 bases at J, with 15 bases in the middle. The CDR3 has 14 residues. CDR3 region: CASSPYSGWETQYF. CDR3 bases: TGTGCCAGCAGTCCGTACTCGGGGTGGGAGACCCAGTACTTC.

In its sample, this clone was seen once. The chain couples TRBV6-9 to TRBJ2-7; 11 bases agree with TRBD2. V was pared by 11 bases and J by 4 bases, with 22 bases of the junction left unmatched. Germline V gives CDR1 MNHGY, CDR2 SVAAGI. This CDR3 comprises 18 residues. The CDR3, as DNA: TGTGCCCATCGGCTAGCGGGAGGATCATCATCCGTTCTATACGAGCAGTACTTC. It is translated as CAHRLAGGSSSVLYEQYF.

This clone was recorded a few times. CDR3 sequence: CSGGSREQYF. The CDR3 nucleotides read TGCAGTGGTGGTAGTCGAGAGCAGTACTTC. The V and J genes are TRBV20-1 and TRBJ2-7; D unclear. Germline V CDR1 and CDR2: DFQATT, SNEGSKA (reference sequence). This CDR3 comprises 10 residues. V lost 7 bases and J 7 bases, leaving 11 bases between the germline ends.

The chain links TRBV11-2 to TRBJ2-5; a possible D gene is TRBD2 (5 bases). This CDR3 is 15 amino acids long. Trimming removed 5 bases from V and 5 bases from J, with 18 bases in between. Germline V gene sequence: CDR1 SGHAT, CDR2 FQNNGV. The chain's CDR3 is CASSAARGSMETQYF. In nucleotides, the CDR3 is TGTGCCAGCAGCGCCGCCCGCGGGTCGATGGAGACCCAGTACTTC. Full variable domain (outside the CDR3, taken from reference TRBV11-2 and TRBJ2-5): EAGVAQSPRYKIIEKRQSVAFWCNPISGHATLYWYQQILGQGPKLLIQFQNNGVVDDSQLPKDRFSAERLKGVDSTLKIQPAKLEDSAVYLCASSAARGSMETQYFGPGTRLLVL.

The table lists this clone with a count of one. The chain couples TRBV5-1 to TRBJ1-4; D gene ambiguous. This CDR3 has 16 residues. Per the germline V gene, CDR1 is SGHRS and CDR2 is YFSETQ. V was pared by 0 bases and J by 7 bases, with 16 bases between. The CDR3 bases are TGCGCCAGCAGCTTGGCCGGGTCCTCTACCCTTGAAAAACTGTTTTTT. It codes for CASSLAGSSTLEKLFF.

V usage is TRBV5-1 and J usage is TRBJ2-1, with 11 bases aligning to TRBD2. Germline-derived CDR1 and CDR2 are SGHRS and YFSETQ. This CDR3 is 15 amino acids long. Trimming cost V 2 bases and J 5 bases; bases outside gene matches: 3. The CDR3, as DNA: TGCGCCAGCAGCTTACGACTAGCGGGAAACAATGAGCAGTTCTTC. Translation: CASSLRLAGNNEQFF.

The chain couples TRBV28 to TRBJ1-5, with D tentatively TRBD1 (5 bases). The ends were cut back, 5 bases at V and 7 bases at J, with 18 bases in the middle. Per the germline V gene, CDR1 is MDHEN and CDR2 is SYDVKM. CDR3 length equals 15 residues. CDR3 sequence (DNA): TGTGCCAGCAGTGACCCGTCGGCAGGGTCCCAGCCCCAGCATTTT. Translating it yields CASSDPSAGSQPQHF.

This chain uses TRBV2 with TRBJ1-5; 8 bases fit TRBD1. From germline, CDR1 is SNHLY and CDR2 FYNNEI. This CDR3 spans 14 amino acids. V lost 5 bases and J lost 0; bases outside the gene matches: 0. This CDR3 reads CASSTGGSNQPQHF. For the CDR3, the DNA is TGTGCCAGCAGTACAGGGGGTAGCAATCAGCCCCAGCATTTT.